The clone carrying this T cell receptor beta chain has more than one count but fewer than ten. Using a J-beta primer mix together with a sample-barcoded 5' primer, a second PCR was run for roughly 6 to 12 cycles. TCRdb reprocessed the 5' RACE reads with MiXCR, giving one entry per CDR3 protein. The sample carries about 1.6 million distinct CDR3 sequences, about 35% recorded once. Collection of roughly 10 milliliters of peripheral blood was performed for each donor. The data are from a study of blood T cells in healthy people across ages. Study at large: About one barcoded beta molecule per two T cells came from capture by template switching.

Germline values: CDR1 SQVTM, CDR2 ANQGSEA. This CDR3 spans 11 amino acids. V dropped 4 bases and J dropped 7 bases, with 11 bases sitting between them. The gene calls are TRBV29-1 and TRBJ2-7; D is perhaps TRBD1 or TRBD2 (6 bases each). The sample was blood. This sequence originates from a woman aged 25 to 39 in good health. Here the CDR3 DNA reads TGCAGCGTTGGGGGGGCGCGGGAGCAGTACTTC. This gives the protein CSVGGAREQYF.